The clone carrying this T cell receptor beta chain was seen at least ten times. This sample stems from a study of regulatory T cells in long-lasting Graves disease. V shed 2 bases and J shed 2 bases, with 13 bases lying between them. CDR1 is SGHRS and CDR2 is YFSETQ in the germline V gene. The CDR3 is 15 amino acids. Time point denoted: persistent/refractory GD, antithyroid drugs over 5 years with positive TRAb. TCR sequences were obtained from RNA taken from PBMCs. Both iRepertoire HTBI primers and Arm-PCR of CDR3 regions were used to build the TCR beta libraries. TCRdb re-analysed the multiplex PCR reads in MiXCR, keeping a single row per CDR3 protein. The profile covers about 400,000 distinct CDR3 sequences, with less than 25% appearing a single time and around 20% taken by the ten largest.

This material consisted of peripheral blood mononuclear cells (PBMCs), taken when the disease was refractory, from a patient treated with antithyroid drugs. The TCR sequence derives from a female donor with Graves disease. V is TRBV5-1 and J is TRBJ1-2, with no clear D. The CDR3 loop is CASSLLTDGNYGYTF. The CDR3 bases are TGCGCCAGCAGCTTACTGACGGACGGAAACTATGGCTACACCTTC.